A single T cell receptor (beta chain) is shown here with its context. It lacks a known antigen. The input lacks base qualities; no much larger clone sits a single base away. TCRdb shows the sequencer as Illumina NovaSeq 6000. Using 5'RACE with constant-segment primers, TCRalpha and TCRbeta cDNA libraries were constructed, with sample barcodes and unique molecular identifiers added in the process. RNA was extracted from every sample with Trizol reagent. Libraries were amplified in two PCR steps, with a second sample barcode and Illumina TruSeq adapters added in the second step. Libraries were sequenced on an Illumina NovaSeq with 2 x 150 bp paired-end reads. In the authors' own workflow: The reads were demultiplexed and collapsed into UMI-guided consensus sequences using migec v1.2.7. Using mixcr v2.1.11, UMI consensuses were aligned to TRA and TRB V and J templates and then assembled into clonotypes. Clonotypes were classified as expanded or contracted when called significant by both edgeR and NoisET, with noise models trained on biological replicates. For edgeR calls, a false discovery rate-adjusted p below 0.01 and a log2 fold-change threshold of 1 were applied. As an exploratory analysis of dynamics, max-normalized trajectories of the 1000 most abundant clonotypes were examined with PCA combined with hierarchical clustering. Each responding clone was given a CD4 or CD8 phenotype based on the CD4+ and CD8+ repertoires, which had been sequenced separately. TCRdb itself trimmed the public reads at Q25 with fastp, ran MiXCR and retained productive beta chains. Every CDR3 protein is listed once, alongside the most common genes and DNA of its rows. These V and J calls derive from TCRdb rather than the authors' analysis. The sample records around 370,000 distinct CDR3 sequences, 21% of which are singletons. The top ten clonotypes cover 12% of the sample.

These data belong to a study of T-cell memory formation after mild COVID-19 (dated by TCRdb to 2020 to 2023). Describing the broader study: TCR sequence clusters from the two donors were found to be largely donor specific. In two donors, T-cell clones that expanded and contracted after mild COVID-19 were followed by sequencing TCRalpha and TCRbeta repertoires longitudinally. The cohort was made up of two young adult volunteers, one female and one male, who were previously healthy.

The CDR3 goes from the cysteine to the phenylalanine over 14 residues. The CDR3 DNA has 42 bases and is translated from base 1. V is pared back by 4 bases and J by 3 bases, with 13 bases lying between the germline termini. CDR1 and CDR2, per the germline V gene, are MNHEY and SVGAGI. PBMCs were isolated by Ficoll-Paque density gradient centrifugation. On the study overall, not on this receptor specifically: Some responding clones were detected in pre-infection memory, suggesting pre-existing cross-reactive memory T cells joined the SARS-CoV-2 response. SARS-CoV-2 specificity was not confirmed for the second-wave clones peaking on day 37. Only two mild cases were covered by the study, and larger cohorts that include severe cases with pre-infection samples were considered necessary. Balanced CD4/CD8 phenotypes were observed for clones contracting from day 15 to 85, whereas a bias towards CD4+ was observed for a second wave of clones expanding from day 15 to 37. Contracting CD4+ clones were found mainly in CM and EM memory subsets, while CD8+ clones were enriched in EMRA.

The chain is assembled from TRBV6-5 and TRBJ2-7, with a weak D call of TRBD2 (6 bases match). The sequence came from an adult woman who had mild COVID-19 (a few samples of this study predate the infection). The sample titles of this study are shuffled in the database, so cell type and time point are left out; the donor was told from shared clones. Sequencing input: PBMCs or a T cell subset sorted from them (not recorded which). The nucleotide sequence reads as follows: TGTGCCAGCAGTTTCCGGGAGACCAACTACGAGCAGTACTTC. Its translation reads: CASSFRETNYEQYF.